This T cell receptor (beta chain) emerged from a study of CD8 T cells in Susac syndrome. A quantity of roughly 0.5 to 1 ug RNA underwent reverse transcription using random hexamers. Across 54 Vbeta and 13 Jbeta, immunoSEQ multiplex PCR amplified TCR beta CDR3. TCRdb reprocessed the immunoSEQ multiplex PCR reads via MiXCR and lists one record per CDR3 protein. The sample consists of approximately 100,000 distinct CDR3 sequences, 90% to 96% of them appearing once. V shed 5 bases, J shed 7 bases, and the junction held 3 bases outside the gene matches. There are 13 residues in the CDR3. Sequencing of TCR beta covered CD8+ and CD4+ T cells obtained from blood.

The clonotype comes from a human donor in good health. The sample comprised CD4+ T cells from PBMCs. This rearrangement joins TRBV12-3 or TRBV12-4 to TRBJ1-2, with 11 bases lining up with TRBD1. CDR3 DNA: TGTGCCAGCAGTCGGGACAGGGGGTTTGGCTACACCTTC. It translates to CASSRDRGFGYTF.